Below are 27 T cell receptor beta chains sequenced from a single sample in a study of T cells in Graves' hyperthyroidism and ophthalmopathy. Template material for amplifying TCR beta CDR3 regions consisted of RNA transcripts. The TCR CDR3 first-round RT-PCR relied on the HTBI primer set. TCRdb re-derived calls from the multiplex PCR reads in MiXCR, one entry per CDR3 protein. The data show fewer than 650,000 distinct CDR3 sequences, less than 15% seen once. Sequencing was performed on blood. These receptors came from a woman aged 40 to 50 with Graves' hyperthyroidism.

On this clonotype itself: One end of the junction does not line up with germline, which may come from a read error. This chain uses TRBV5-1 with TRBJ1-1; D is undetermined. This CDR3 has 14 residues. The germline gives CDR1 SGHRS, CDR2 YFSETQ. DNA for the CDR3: TGCGCCAGCAGCTTGGAACGAGTGAACACTGAAGCTCTCTTT. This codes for CASSLERVNTEALF.

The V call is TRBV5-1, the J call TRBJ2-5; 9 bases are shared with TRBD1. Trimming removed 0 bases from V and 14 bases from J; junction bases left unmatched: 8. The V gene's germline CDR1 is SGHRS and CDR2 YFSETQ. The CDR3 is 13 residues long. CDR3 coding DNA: TGCGCCAGCAGCTTGGCCACAGGGACAGGGCCTTACTTC. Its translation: CASSLATGTGPYF.

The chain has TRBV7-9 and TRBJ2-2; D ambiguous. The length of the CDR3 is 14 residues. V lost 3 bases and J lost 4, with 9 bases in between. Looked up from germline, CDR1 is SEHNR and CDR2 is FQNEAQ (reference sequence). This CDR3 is CASSFSDGTGELFF. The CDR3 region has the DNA TGTGCCAGCAGCTTCTCGGACGGCACCGGGGAGCTGTTTTTT.

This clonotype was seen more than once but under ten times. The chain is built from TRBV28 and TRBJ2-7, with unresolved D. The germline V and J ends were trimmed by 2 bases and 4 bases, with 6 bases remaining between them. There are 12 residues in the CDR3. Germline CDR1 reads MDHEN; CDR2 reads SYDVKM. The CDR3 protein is CASSLRLYEQYF. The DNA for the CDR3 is TGTGCCAGCAGTTTAAGGCTGTACGAGCAGTACTTC.

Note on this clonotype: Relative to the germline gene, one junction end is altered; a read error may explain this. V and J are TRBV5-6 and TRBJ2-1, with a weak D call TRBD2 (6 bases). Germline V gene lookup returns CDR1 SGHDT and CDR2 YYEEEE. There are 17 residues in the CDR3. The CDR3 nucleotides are TGTGCCAGCAGCCTTCCCACGGGGGTTAGCTCCTACAATGAGCAGCTCTTC. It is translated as CASSLPTGVSSYNEQLF.

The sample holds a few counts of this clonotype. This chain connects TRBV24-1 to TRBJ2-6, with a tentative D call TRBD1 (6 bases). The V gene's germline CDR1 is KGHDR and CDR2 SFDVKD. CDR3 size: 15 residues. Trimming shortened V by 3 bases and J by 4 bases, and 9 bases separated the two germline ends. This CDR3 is CATSDGGSGANVLTF. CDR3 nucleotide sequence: TGTGCCACCAGTGATGGGGGCTCCGGGGCCAACGTCCTGACTTTC.

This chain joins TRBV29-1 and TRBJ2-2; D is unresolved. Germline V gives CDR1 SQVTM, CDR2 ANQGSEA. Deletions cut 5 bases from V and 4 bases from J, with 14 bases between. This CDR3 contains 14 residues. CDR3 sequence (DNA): TGCAGCGTTATCGTGGGGAATCCCACCGGGGAGCTGTTTTTT. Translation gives CSVIVGNPTGELFF.

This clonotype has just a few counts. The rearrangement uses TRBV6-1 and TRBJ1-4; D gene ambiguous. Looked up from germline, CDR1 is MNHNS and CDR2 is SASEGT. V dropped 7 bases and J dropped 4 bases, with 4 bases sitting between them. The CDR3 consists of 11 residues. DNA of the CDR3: TGTGCCAGCAAGGGTAATGAAAAACTGTTTTTT. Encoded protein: CASKGNEKLFF.

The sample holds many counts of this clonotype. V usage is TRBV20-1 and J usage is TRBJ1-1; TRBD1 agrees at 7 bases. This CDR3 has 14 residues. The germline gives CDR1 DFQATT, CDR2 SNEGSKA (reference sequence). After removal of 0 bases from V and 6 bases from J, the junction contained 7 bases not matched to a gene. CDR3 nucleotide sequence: TGCAGTGCTAGAGAGGGGAACAGGGGAGCTGAAGCTTTCTTT. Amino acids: CSAREGNRGAEAFF.

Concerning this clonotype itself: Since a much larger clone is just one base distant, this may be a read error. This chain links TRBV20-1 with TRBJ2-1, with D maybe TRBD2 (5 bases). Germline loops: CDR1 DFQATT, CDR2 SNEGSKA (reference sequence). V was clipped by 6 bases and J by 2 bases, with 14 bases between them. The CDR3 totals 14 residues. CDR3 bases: TGCAGTGCCGGAGGACCAGCGGCCTACAATGAGCAGTTCTTC. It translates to CSAGGPAAYNEQFF.

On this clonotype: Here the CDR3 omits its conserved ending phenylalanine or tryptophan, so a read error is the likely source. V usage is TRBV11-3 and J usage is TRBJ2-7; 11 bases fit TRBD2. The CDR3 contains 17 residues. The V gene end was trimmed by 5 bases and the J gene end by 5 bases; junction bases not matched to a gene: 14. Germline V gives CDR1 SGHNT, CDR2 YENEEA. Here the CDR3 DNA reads TGTGCCAGCAGCCTAGGGCCAGTAGCGGGAGGGCTCGACGAGCAGTACCTC. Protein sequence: CASSLGPVAGGLDEQYL.

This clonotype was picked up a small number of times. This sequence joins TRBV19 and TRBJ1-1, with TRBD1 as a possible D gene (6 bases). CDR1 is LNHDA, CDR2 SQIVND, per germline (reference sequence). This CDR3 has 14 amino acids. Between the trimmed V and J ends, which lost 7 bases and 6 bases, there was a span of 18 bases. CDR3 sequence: CASTQGRSDPEAFF. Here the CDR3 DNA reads TGTGCCAGTACTCAGGGGCGAAGTGACCCTGAAGCTTTCTTT.

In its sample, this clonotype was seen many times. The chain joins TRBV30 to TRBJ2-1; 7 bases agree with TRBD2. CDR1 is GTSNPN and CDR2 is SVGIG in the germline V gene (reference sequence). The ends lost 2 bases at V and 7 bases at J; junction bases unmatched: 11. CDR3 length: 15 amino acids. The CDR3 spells CAWSPLDGRRNEQFF. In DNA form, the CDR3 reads TGTGCCTGGAGTCCCCTTGACGGGAGGAGGAATGAGCAGTTCTTC. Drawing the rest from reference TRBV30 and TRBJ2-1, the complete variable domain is SQTIHQWPATLVQPVGSPLSLECTVEGTSNPNLYWYRQAAGRGLQLLFYSVGIGQISSEVPQNLSASRPQDRQFILSSKKLLLSDSGFYLCAWSPLDGRRNEQFFGPGTRLTVL.

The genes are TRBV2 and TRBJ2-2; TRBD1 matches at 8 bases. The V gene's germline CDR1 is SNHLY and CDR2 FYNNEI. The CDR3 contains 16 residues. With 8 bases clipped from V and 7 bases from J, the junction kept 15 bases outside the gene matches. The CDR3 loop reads CASASQGASLVGELFF. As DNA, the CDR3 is TGTGCCAGCGCGTCTCAGGGGGCAAGTTTGGTCGGGGAGCTGTTTTTT.

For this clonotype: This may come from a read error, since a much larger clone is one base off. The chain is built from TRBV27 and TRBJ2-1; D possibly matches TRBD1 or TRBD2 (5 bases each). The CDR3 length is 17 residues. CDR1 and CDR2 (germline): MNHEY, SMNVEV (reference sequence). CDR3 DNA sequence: TGTGCCGGCAGTAGGGACCGGCTCGGAGTCTCCTACAATGAGCAGTTCTTC. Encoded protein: CAGSRDRLGVSYNEQFF.

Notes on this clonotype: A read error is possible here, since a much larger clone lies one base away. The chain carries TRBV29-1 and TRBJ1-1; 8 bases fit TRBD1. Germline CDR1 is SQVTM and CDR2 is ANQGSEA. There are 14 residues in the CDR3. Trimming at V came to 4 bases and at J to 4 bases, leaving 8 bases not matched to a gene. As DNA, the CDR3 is TGCAGCGTTGGATCAGGGGGCTTGGTCACTGAAGCTTTCTTT. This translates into CSVGSGGLVTEAFF.

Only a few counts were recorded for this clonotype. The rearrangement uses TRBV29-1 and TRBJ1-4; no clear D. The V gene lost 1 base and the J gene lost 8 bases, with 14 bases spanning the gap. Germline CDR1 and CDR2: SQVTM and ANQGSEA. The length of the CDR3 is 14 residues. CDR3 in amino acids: CSVEVVGTEEKLFF. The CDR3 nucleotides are TGCAGCGTTGAAGTCGTCGGCACGGAGGAAAAACTGTTTTTT.

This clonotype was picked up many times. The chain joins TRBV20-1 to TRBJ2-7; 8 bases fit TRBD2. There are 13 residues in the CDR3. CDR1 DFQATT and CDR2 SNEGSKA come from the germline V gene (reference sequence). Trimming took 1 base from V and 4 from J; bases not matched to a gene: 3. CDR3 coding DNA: TGCAGTGCTAGAGGGGCTAGCGGGTACGAGCAGTACTTC. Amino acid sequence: CSARGASGYEQYF.

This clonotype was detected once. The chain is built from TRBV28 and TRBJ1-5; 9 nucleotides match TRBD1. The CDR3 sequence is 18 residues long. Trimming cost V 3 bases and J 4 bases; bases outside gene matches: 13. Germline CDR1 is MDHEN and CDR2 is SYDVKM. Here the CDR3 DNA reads TGTGCCAGCAGTTTTTTTTGGACAGGGGCCTCGATAAATCAGCCCCAGCATTTT. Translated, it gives CASSFFWTGASINQPQHF.

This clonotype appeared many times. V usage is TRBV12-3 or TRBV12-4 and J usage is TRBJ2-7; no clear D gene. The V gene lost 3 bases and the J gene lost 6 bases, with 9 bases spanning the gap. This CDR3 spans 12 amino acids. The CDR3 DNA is TGTGCCAGCAGTTTTAGGCTTCCCGAGCAGTACTTC. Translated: CASSFRLPEQYF.

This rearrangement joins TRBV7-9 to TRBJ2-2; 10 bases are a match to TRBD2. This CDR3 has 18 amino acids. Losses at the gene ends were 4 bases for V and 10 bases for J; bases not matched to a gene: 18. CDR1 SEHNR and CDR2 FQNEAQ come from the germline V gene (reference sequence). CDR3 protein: CASSSTSGKIKGREELFF. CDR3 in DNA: TGTGCCAGCAGCTCAACTAGCGGGAAAATTAAAGGGCGGGAGGAGCTGTTTTTT.

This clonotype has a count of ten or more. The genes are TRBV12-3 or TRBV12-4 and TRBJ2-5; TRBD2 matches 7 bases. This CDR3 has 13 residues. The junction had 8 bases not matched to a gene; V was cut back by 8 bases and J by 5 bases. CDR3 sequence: CASREALRETQYF. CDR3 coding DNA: TGTGCCAGCCGGGAGGCCCTCCGGGAGACCCAGTACTTC.

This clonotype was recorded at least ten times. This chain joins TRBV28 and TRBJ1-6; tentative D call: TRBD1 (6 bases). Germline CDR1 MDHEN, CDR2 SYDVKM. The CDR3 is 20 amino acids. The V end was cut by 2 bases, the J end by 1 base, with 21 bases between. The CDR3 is CASSLPSNSGANSYNSPLHF. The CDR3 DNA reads TGTGCCAGCAGTTTACCCTCCAACTCAGGGGCGAATTCCTATAATTCACCCCTCCACTTT.

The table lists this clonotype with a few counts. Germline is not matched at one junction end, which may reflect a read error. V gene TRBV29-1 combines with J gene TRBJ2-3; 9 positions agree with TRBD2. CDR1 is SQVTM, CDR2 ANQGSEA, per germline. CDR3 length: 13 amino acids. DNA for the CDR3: TGCAGTGTTGTAGCGGGAGTGGCAGATACGCAGTATTTT. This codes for CSVVAGVADTQYF.

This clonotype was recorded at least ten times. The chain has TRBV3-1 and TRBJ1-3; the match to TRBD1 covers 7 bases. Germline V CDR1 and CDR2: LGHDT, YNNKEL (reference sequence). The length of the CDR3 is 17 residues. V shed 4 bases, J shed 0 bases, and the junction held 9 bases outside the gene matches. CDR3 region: CASSRAGTAYSGNTIYF. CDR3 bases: TGTGCCAGCAGCCGAGCCGGGACAGCTTACTCTGGAAACACCATATATTTT.

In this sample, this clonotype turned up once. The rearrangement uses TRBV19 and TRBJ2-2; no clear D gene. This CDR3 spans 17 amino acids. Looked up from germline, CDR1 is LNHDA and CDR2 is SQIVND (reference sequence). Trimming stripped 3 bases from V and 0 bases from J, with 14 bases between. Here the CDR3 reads CASSIIKGNANTGELFF. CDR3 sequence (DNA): TGTGCCAGTAGTATCATTAAGGGTAACGCGAACACCGGGGAGCTGTTTTTT.

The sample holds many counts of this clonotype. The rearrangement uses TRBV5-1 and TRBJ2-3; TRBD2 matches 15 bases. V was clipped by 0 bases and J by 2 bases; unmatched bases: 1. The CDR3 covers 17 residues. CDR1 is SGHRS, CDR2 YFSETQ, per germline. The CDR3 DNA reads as TGCGCCAGCAGCTTGGGGACTAGCGGGAGGGTCACAGATACGCAGTATTTT. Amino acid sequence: CASSLGTSGRVTDTQYF. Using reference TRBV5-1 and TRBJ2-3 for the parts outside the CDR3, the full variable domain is KAGVTQTPRYLIKTRGQQVTLSCSPISGHRSVSWYQQTPGQGLQFLFEYFSETQRNKGNFPGRFSGRQFSNSRSEMNVSTLELGDSALYLCASSLGTSGRVTDTQYFGPGTRLTVL.